One and the same sample provided the 14 T cell receptor beta chains below, sequenced in a study of Ad26.COV2.S vaccination and SARS-CoV-2 variants. Treatment indicated: around 19 received Ad26.COV2.S at low or high dose, single or two shots; about 5 received placebo; per-sample allocation not given. Following the first vaccine or placebo injection, samples were taken on day 63. Method: immunoSEQ multiplex PCR; TCRdb's copy keeps in-frame clones and lacks some. The sample includes about 430,000 clones, 90% of them seen just once. The sequencing used peripheral blood, collected in a trial of Ad26.COV2.S vaccine versus placebo. All receptors derive from a person aged 18-60 years who received the Ad26.COV2.S COVID-19 vaccine or a placebo.

This chain joins TRBV7-9 and TRBJ1-2, with D maybe TRBD1 (6 bases). Trimming shortened V by 5 bases and J by 3 bases, and 22 bases separated the two germline ends. The germline CDR1 and CDR2 sequences are SEHNR and FQNEAQ (reference sequence). The CDR3 sequence is 17 residues long. CDR3 residues: CASSVPGAHVPDYGYTF. The CDR3 bases are TGTGCCAGCAGCGTTCCGGGGGCGCACGTTCCCGACTATGGCTACACCTTC. The full variable domain, rest sourced from reference TRBV7-9 and TRBJ1-2, is DTGVSQNPRHKITKRGQNVTFRCDPISEHNRLYWYRQTLGQGPEFLTYFQNEAQLEKSRLLSDRFSAERPKGSFSTLEIQRTEQGDSAMYLCASSVPGAHVPDYGYTFGSGTRLTVV.

This sequence joins TRBV19 and TRBJ1-2, with D perhaps matching TRBD1 (5 bases). V lost 5 bases and J 4 bases, leaving 20 bases between the germline ends. CDR1 is LNHDA, CDR2 SQIVND, per germline (reference sequence). The CDR3 consists of 16 residues. In DNA, the CDR3 is TGTGCCAGTAGTCTTTATATAGGGACGGACTTCTATGGCTACACCTTC. Translated: CASSLYIGTDFYGYTF.

V gene TRBV28 combines with J gene TRBJ1-5; 8 bases map to TRBD1. CDR3 size: 15 residues. The junction had 8 bases not matched to a gene; V was cut back by 5 bases and J by 5 bases. Germline V gives CDR1 MDHEN, CDR2 SYDVKM. The CDR3 coding sequence is TGTGCCAGCAGTGCAGGGGGCGCGGGGGATCAGCCCCAGCATTTT. It codes for CASSAGGAGDQPQHF.

The rearrangement uses TRBV5-1 and TRBJ1-1; tentatively, D is TRBD1 (6 bases). Germline V gene data show CDR1 as SGHRS and CDR2 as YFSETQ. The CDR3 runs 14 residues. V lost 1 base, J lost 4 bases, and 11 bases lay in between. For the CDR3, the DNA is TGCGCCAGCAGCTTGACCAGGGGTGGCACTGAAGCTTTCTTT. It codes for CASSLTRGGTEAFF. The entire variable domain, with the rest obtained from reference TRBV5-1 and TRBJ1-1, is as follows: KAGVTQTPRYLIKTRGQQVTLSCSPISGHRSVSWYQQTPGQGLQFLFEYFSETQRNKGNFPGRFSGRQFSNSRSEMNVSTLELGDSALYLCASSLTRGGTEAFFGQGTRLTVV.

The V call is TRBV28, the J call TRBJ1-1; perhaps TRBD1 as D (5 bases). This CDR3 contains 15 residues. The V and J ends lost 2 bases and 1 base respectively, with 11 bases between them. The germline V gene encodes CDR1 MDHEN and CDR2 SYDVKM. The CDR3 loop is CASSLQGTGNTEAFF. As DNA, the CDR3 is TGTGCCAGCAGTTTACAAGGGACGGGGAACACTGAAGCTTTCTTT.

This chain uses TRBV6-5 with TRBJ2-7; 7 bases match TRBD1. CDR1 and CDR2 (germline): MNHEY, SVGAGI. This CDR3 comprises 14 residues. Unmatched junction bases numbered 4, after V lost 4 bases and J lost 1 base. This CDR3 reads CASSSDRASYEQYF. DNA of the CDR3: TGTGCCAGCAGTTCTGACAGGGCTTCCTACGAGCAGTACTTC.

The V and J genes are TRBV11-2 and TRBJ2-1; tentatively, D is TRBD1 or TRBD2 (5 bases each). Germline-derived CDR1 and CDR2 are SGHAT and FQNNGV. CDR3 length: 14 amino acids. The V end was cut by 5 bases, the J end by 7 bases, with 15 bases between. CDR3 region: CASSPRAWGNEQFF. CDR3 DNA sequence: TGTGCCAGCAGCCCCCGAGCTTGGGGGAATGAGCAGTTCTTC.

The chain combines TRBV27 with TRBJ2-4; TRBD1 aligns across 8 bases. The germline gives CDR1 MNHEY, CDR2 SMNVEV (reference sequence). CDR3 size: 13 residues. This CDR3 is CATRGHVGNIQYF. DNA of the CDR3: TGTGCAACCAGGGGGCATGTGGGGAACATTCAGTACTTC.

The chain combines TRBV6-1 with TRBJ1-2; D not resolved. Germline V gene lookup returns CDR1 MNHNS and CDR2 SASEGT. The CDR3 runs to 15 residues. Trimming took off 1 base at V and 1 base at J, with 10 bases between the two ends. The chain's CDR3 is CASSEVLEINYGYTF. Here the CDR3 DNA reads TGTGCCAGCAGTGAAGTATTAGAAATTAACTATGGCTACACCTTC.

The chain joins TRBV7-3 to TRBJ2-7; 12 bases map to TRBD1. From germline, CDR1 is SGHTA and CDR2 FQGTGA. V dropped 5 bases and J dropped 6; count of bases not matched to a gene: 14. This CDR3 is built from 17 residues. This CDR3 reads CASSPYPTGQGAGEQYF. Here the CDR3 DNA reads TGTGCCAGCAGCCCCTACCCCACGGGACAGGGGGCTGGCGAGCAGTACTTC.

The rearrangement uses TRBV7-9 and TRBJ2-5, with TRBD2 matching over 10 bases. The junction had 4 bases not matched to a gene; V was cut back by 4 bases and J by 5 bases. Germline V gene lookup returns CDR1 SEHNR and CDR2 FQNEAQ (reference sequence). The CDR3 extends over 14 amino acids. This chain's CDR3 is CASSSLGLAETQYF. The CDR3 bases are TGTGCCAGCAGCTCCTTGGGACTAGCGGAGACCCAGTACTTC.

This clone was picked up one time. Here the CDR3 DNA reads TGTGCCAGCAGCTTGGTTGTGACACACGAGCAGTACTTC. This gives the protein CASSLVVTHEQYF. The rearrangement joins TRBV5-6 to TRBJ2-7; D call uncertain. Germline CDR1 is SGHDT and CDR2 is YYEEEE. This CDR3 contains 13 residues. V was cut by 0 bases and J by 5 bases, with 9 bases left in between.

CDR3 sequence reads: CASSHPILNRCQPQHF. CDR3 nucleotide sequence: TGTGCCAGCAGCCACCCTATTTTAAACAGATGTCAGCCCCAGCATTTT. The V and J genes are TRBV3-1 (or the pseudogene TRBV3-2) and TRBJ1-5; D gene uncertain. The ends were cut back, 3 bases at V and 6 bases at J, with 18 bases in the middle. In germline, CDR1 is LGHDT, CDR2 YNNKEL (reference sequence). The CDR3 length is 16 residues.

The chain recombines TRBV6-6 with TRBJ2-5; D gene ambiguous. The germline gives CDR1 MNHNY, CDR2 SVGAGI (reference sequence). This CDR3 comprises 14 residues. With 4 bases removed from V and 2 bases from J, the gap between germline ends came to 11 bases. CDR3 sequence (DNA): TGTGCCAGCAGTTCCTTAGACCAACAAGAGACCCAGTACTTC. Translating gives CASSSLDQQETQYF.